This T cell receptor (beta chain) is from a study of blood T cell repertoires in COVID-19. This table comes from immunoSEQ multiplex PCR, and its TCRdb copy is limited to in-frame clones, with some not included. The profile shows about 170,000 clones, about 90% of them singletons. Trimming at V came to 6 bases and at J to 2 bases, leaving 3 bases not matched to a gene. Germline loops: CDR1 MNHEY, CDR2 SVGAGI. CDR3 length: 15 amino acids. The chain employs TRBV6-5 and TRBJ2-3; 12 bases are shared with TRBD2. The material sequenced was peripheral blood. The source of this sequence is a woman in her sixties or seventies with COVID-19, enrolled during active disease. The CDR3 bases are TGTGCCAGCAGGAGACTAGCGGGAGCCACAGATACGCAGTATTTT. Protein: CASRRLAGATDTQYF.